This TCR beta chain was obtained from a study of blood T cell repertoires in COVID-19. As for the study in general: The analysed material was cDNA or gDNA that came from T cells, B-cell-depleted T cells, or PBMCs.

V was clipped by 0 bases and J by 2 bases, with 13 bases between them. From germline, CDR1 is SGHRS and CDR2 YFSETQ. This CDR3 has 16 residues. How the authors handled the data: Using reference gene primer amplification, nucleated cell counts were estimated. Here immunoSEQ multiplex PCR was the method, and the copy in TCRdb shows in-frame clones only, minus some. The DNA was the basis for D and trimming; V, J and clone size are from that table. The table shows tens of thousands of clones, with about 88% occurring only once. Sequenced: peripheral blood. This TCR derives from a man in his 60s with active COVID-19. The V call is TRBV5-1, the J call TRBJ2-3; D perhaps matches TRBD2 (6 bases). The CDR3 bases are TGCGCCAGCAGCTTGGTACTAGCCACCAACACAGATACGCAGTATTTT. Translated, it gives CASSLVLATNTDTQYF.